These 28 T cell receptor beta chains were all obtained from the same sample, sequenced in a study of blood T cell repertoires in COVID-19. The assay was immunoSEQ multiplex PCR, and TCRdb's table has in-frame clones only and misses some. Seen here are about 410,000 clones, nearly 90% observed once, and the top ten hold 1.5% to 2%. What was sequenced was PBMCs or T cells enriched from blood (not recorded which). Receptors were obtained from a woman aged 30 to 39 who had recovered from COVID-19.

The V and J genes are TRBV7-2 and TRBJ2-7; perhaps TRBD1 as D (6 bases). CDR3 size: 15 residues. Looked up from germline, CDR1 is SGHTA and CDR2 is FQGNSA. The V end was cut by 3 bases, the J end by 5 bases, with 17 bases between. CDR3 amino acids: CASSLIQGSWNEQYF. CDR3 coding DNA: TGTGCCAGCAGCTTGATACAGGGATCTTGGAACGAGCAGTACTTC.

DNA of the CDR3: TGTGCTAGTGGTTTGGTAATTGGCGGGGCCCTTGATGAGCAGTACTTC. Protein sequence: CASGLVIGGALDEQYF. This chain joins TRBV12-5 and TRBJ2-7; D is perhaps TRBD2 (6 bases). This CDR3 region has 16 residues. CDR1 is LGHNT and CDR2 is FRNRAP in the germline V gene. V lost 0 bases and J lost 7, with 19 bases in between.

The chain carries TRBV14 and TRBJ2-4; no definite D call. The germline CDR1 and CDR2 sequences are SGHDN and FVKESK. The CDR3 has 15 residues. V shed 5 bases and J shed 1 base, with 12 bases lying between them. The CDR3 protein is CASSSAANAKNIQYF. In nucleotides, the CDR3 is TGTGCCAGCAGCTCGGCGGCAAATGCCAAAAACATTCAGTACTTC.

V usage is TRBV6-5 and J usage is TRBJ2-5; D possibly corresponds to TRBD2 (6 bases). Germline V lookup: CDR1 MNHEY, CDR2 SVGAGI. The length of the CDR3 is 13 residues. Trimming removed 5 bases at V and 1 base at J, with 8 bases between. CDR3 sequence reads: CASSRGTQETQYF. CDR3 in DNA: TGTGCCAGCAGTCGCGGGACCCAAGAGACCCAGTACTTC.

The genes are TRBV7-2 and TRBJ2-1, with 7 bases matching TRBD1. Losses at the gene ends were 0 bases for V and 0 bases for J; bases not matched to a gene: 17. CDR3 length equals 21 residues. Germline values: CDR1 SGHTA, CDR2 FQGNSA. The CDR3 reads CASSLAEHRQAGTDSYNEQFF. For the CDR3, the DNA is TGTGCCAGCAGCTTAGCCGAACATCGACAAGCCGGGACAGACTCCTACAATGAGCAGTTCTTC.

The chain is built from TRBV19 and TRBJ2-3; 9 bases fit TRBD1. Germline V CDR1 and CDR2: LNHDA, SQIVND (reference sequence). The ends lost 5 bases at V and 3 bases at J; junction bases unmatched: 3. This CDR3 is 14 amino acids long. CDR3 nucleotides: TGTGCCAGTAGTGACAGGGGGAGGACAGATACGCAGTATTTT. Translating gives CASSDRGRTDTQYF.

The chain is built from TRBV30 and TRBJ1-4; TRBD1 matches 9 bases. This CDR3 spans 14 amino acids. Germline-derived CDR1 and CDR2 are GTSNPN and SVGIG (reference sequence). V dropped 0 bases and J dropped 11; count of bases not matched to a gene: 7. CDR3 loop: CAWSVLGQGRKLFF. The DNA of the CDR3 is TGTGCCTGGAGTGTACTAGGACAGGGGAGGAAACTGTTTTTT. The complete variable domain, with remaining parts taken from reference TRBV30 and TRBJ1-4, reads SQTIHQWPATLVQPVGSPLSLECTVEGTSNPNLYWYRQAAGRGLQLLFYSVGIGQISSEVPQNLSASRPQDRQFILSSKKLLLSDSGFYLCAWSVLGQGRKLFFGSGTQLSVL.

The chain links TRBV6-1 to TRBJ2-3; 7 bases map to TRBD2. The CDR3 is made up of 16 amino acids. Unmatched junction bases numbered 10, after V lost 2 bases and J lost 5 bases. Germline V CDR1 and CDR2: MNHNS, SASEGT. The CDR3: CASSERLARGKDTQYF. The CDR3 coding sequence is TGTGCCAGCAGTGAACGACTAGCCCGAGGGAAAGATACGCAGTATTTT.

The chain uses TRBV5-1 and TRBJ1-2; 11 nucleotides agree with TRBD1. This CDR3 region has 16 residues. J gave up 6 bases and V 3 bases, and 10 bases lay outside the gene matches. The V gene's germline CDR1 is SGHRS and CDR2 YFSETQ. CDR3 sequence reads: CASSSSARTGGDGYTF. CDR3 nucleotides: TGCGCCAGCAGCTCCTCGGCACGGACAGGGGGCGATGGCTACACCTTC. The full variable domain, its missing parts supplied by reference TRBV5-1 and TRBJ1-2, is KAGVTQTPRYLIKTRGQQVTLSCSPISGHRSVSWYQQTPGQGLQFLFEYFSETQRNKGNFPGRFSGRQFSNSRSEMNVSTLELGDSALYLCASSSSARTGGDGYTFGSGTRLTVV.

This clone is a singleton in its sample. This chain connects TRBV7-9 to TRBJ1-4; possibly TRBD1 for D (6 bases). Germline V gene sequence: CDR1 SEHNR, CDR2 FQNEAQ (reference sequence). This CDR3 spans 16 amino acids. Trimming shortened V by 2 bases and J by 3 bases, and 13 bases separated the two germline ends. This CDR3 reads CASSLQGKGANEKLFF. The DNA for the CDR3 is TGTGCCAGCAGCTTACAGGGGAAAGGGGCTAATGAAAAACTGTTTTTT. The variable domain in full, with the rest retrieved from reference TRBV7-9 and TRBJ1-4, is DTGVSQNPRHKITKRGQNVTFRCDPISEHNRLYWYRQTLGQGPEFLTYFQNEAQLEKSRLLSDRFSAERPKGSFSTLEIQRTEQGDSAMYLCASSLQGKGANEKLFFGSGTQLSVL.

The rearrangement links TRBV5-1 to TRBJ2-7; 9 positions agree with TRBD2. Losses at the gene ends were 7 bases for V and 5 bases for J; bases not matched to a gene: 16. This CDR3 is 16 amino acids long. Germline V CDR1 and CDR2: SGHRS, YFSETQ. CDR3 sequence (DNA): TGCGCCAGCGGGAGCGGGAGGAGGATAGGTTTTGACGAGCAGTACTTC. It is translated as CASGSGRRIGFDEQYF. Supplemented by reference TRBV5-1 and TRBJ2-7, the full variable domain reads KAGVTQTPRYLIKTRGQQVTLSCSPISGHRSVSWYQQTPGQGLQFLFEYFSETQRNKGNFPGRFSGRQFSNSRSEMNVSTLELGDSALYLCASGSGRRIGFDEQYFGPGTRLTVT.

The CDR3 nucleotides read TGTGCCAGCAGCCAAGATCTTGGCGGCAGTCAGGGCTACACCTTC. It encodes CASSQDLGGSQGYTF. V usage is TRBV3-1 (or the pseudogene TRBV3-2) and J usage is TRBJ1-2; D is uncertain. V gave up 0 bases and J gave up 8 bases, with 16 bases separating them. The CDR3 sequence is 15 residues long. Germline CDR1 and CDR2: LGHDT and YNNKEL (reference sequence).

V usage is TRBV28 and J usage is TRBJ1-1; TRBD1 aligns across 9 bases. The germline V gene encodes CDR1 MDHEN and CDR2 SYDVKM. V shed 4 bases and J 1 base; nucleotides not matched to a gene: 7. CDR3 length equals 16 residues. The CDR3 reads CASSSYRGLRNTEAFF. CDR3 DNA: TGTGCCAGCAGTTCATACAGGGGGCTCCGGAACACTGAAGCTTTCTTT.

The CDR3 coding sequence is TGTGCCAGCAGTTACGACAGATCCTACGAGCAGTACTTC. Translating it yields CASSYDRSYEQYF. This rearrangement joins TRBV6-6 to TRBJ2-7; the D gene is possibly TRBD1 (5 bases). There are 13 residues in the CDR3. V dropped 2 bases and J dropped 1 base, with 6 bases sitting between them. Germline loops: CDR1 MNHNY, CDR2 SVGAGI (reference sequence).

The chain uses TRBV3-1 (or the pseudogene TRBV3-2) and TRBJ2-7; TRBD2 agrees at 7 bases. V shed 0 bases and J 3 bases; nucleotides not matched to a gene: 8. Germline CDR1 LGHDT, CDR2 YNNKEL (reference sequence). This CDR3 has 16 amino acids. The CDR3 region is CASSQDAGDGIYEQYF. The CDR3 region has the DNA TGTGCCAGCAGCCAAGATGCGGGAGATGGGATCTACGAGCAGTACTTC.

The rearrangement links TRBV18 to TRBJ1-4; 7 nucleotides align to TRBD1. After removal of 3 bases from V and 8 bases from J, the junction contained 15 bases not matched to a gene. Germline V lookup: CDR1 KGHSH, CDR2 LQKENI. CDR3 size: 17 residues. CDR3 in DNA: TGTGCCAGCTCACCTGTCCCGGCGTGGCAGGGGGAGGAAAAACTGTTTTTT. It codes for CASSPVPAWQGEEKLFF. Complete variable domain (other parts from reference TRBV18 and TRBJ1-4): NAGVMQNPRHLVRRRGQEARLRCSPMKGHSHVYWYRQLPEEGLKFMVYLQKENIIDESGMPKERFSAEFPKEGPSILRIQQVVRGDSAAYFCASSPVPAWQGEEKLFFGSGTQLSVL.

This chain uses TRBV7-2 with TRBJ2-5; D remains ambiguous. The V end was cut by 4 bases, the J end by 2 bases, with 8 bases between. Germline lookup yields CDR1 SGHTA and CDR2 FQGNSA. The CDR3 has 13 residues. Here the CDR3 DNA reads TGTGCCAGCAGCTCCTCCCAGCAAGAGACCCAGTACTTC. This codes for CASSSSQQETQYF.

The V gene is TRBV9, the J gene TRBJ1-6, with D possibly TRBD1 on 5 matching bases. The CDR3 length is 14 residues. From germline, CDR1 is SGDLS and CDR2 YYNGEE. Trimming took off 1 base at V and 7 bases at J, with 9 bases between the two ends. In nucleotides, the CDR3 is TGTGCCAGCAGCGTATCAGGGTTAAATTCACCCCTCCACTTT. Its protein is CASSVSGLNSPLHF.

This chain joins TRBV5-1 and TRBJ1-1; TRBD1 agrees at 7 bases. The CDR3 spans 13 residues. The V segment lost 6 bases and the J segment 8 bases; nucleotides outside the gene matches: 10. Germline CDR1 and CDR2: SGHRS and YFSETQ. CDR3 amino acids: CASKIGQEREAFF. The CDR3 DNA reads TGCGCCAGCAAAATTGGACAGGAGAGAGAAGCTTTCTTT.

This clone was counted many times. The chain carries TRBV28 and TRBJ1-6; tentatively, D is TRBD1 (5 bases). Germline loops: CDR1 MDHEN, CDR2 SYDVKM. Trimming left V 8 bases short and J 7 bases short, with 15 bases between. This CDR3 region has 14 residues. The CDR3 sequence is CASSVGGSNSPLHF. The CDR3 DNA is TGTGCCAGCTCCGTCGGGGGATCAAATTCACCCCTCCACTTT.

This clone has only one observation. The chain has TRBV7-2 and TRBJ2-5; maybe TRBD1 (6 bases). Germline loops: CDR1 SGHTA, CDR2 FQGNSA. Trimming left V 5 bases short and J 1 base short, with 11 bases between. CDR3 size: 14 residues. CDR3 amino acids: CASSARTAQETQYF. For the CDR3, the DNA is TGTGCCAGCAGCGCCCGGACAGCCCAAGAGACCCAGTACTTC.

This chain links TRBV15 with TRBJ1-2; 8 nucleotides line up with TRBD1. The CDR3 is 15 residues long. V lost 1 base to trimming and J lost 8 bases; unmatched junction nucleotides: 9. Germline V gene lookup returns CDR1 LNHNV and CDR2 YYDKDF (reference sequence). CDR3 in DNA: TGTGCCACCAGCAGAGGGATGGACAGGGAAGAAGGCTACACCTTC. Translation: CATSRGMDREEGYTF.

The chain is built from TRBV5-1 and TRBJ2-2; a possible D gene is TRBD2 (6 bases). The CDR3 is 15 residues long. Germline V gene lookup returns CDR1 SGHRS and CDR2 YFSETQ. Between the trimmed V and J ends, which lost 2 bases and 0 bases, there was a span of 8 bases. CDR3 coding DNA: TGCGCCAGCAGCTTATCGGGGGCGAACACCGGGGAGCTGTTTTTT. This gives the protein CASSLSGANTGELFF.

This chain joins TRBV18 and TRBJ2-3, with D unresolved. The CDR3 consists of 12 residues. The germline CDR1 and CDR2 sequences are KGHSH and LQKENI. Trimming cost V 5 bases and J 5 bases, with 8 bases left between them. The CDR3 spells CASSNNRDTQYF. Written as DNA, the CDR3 is TGTGCCAGCTCAAACAATCGAGATACGCAGTATTTT.

This sequence joins TRBV12-3 or TRBV12-4 and TRBJ1-5, with no clear D. The CDR3 has 13 residues. Between the trimmed V and J ends, which lost 2 bases and 7 bases, there was a span of 9 bases. CDR3 sequence (DNA): TGTGCCAGCAGTTTAATGGGAGGGCAGCCCCAGCATTTT. This codes for CASSLMGGQPQHF.

The chain recombines TRBV18 with TRBJ2-1; TRBD2 agrees at 9 bases. Germline V lookup: CDR1 KGHSH, CDR2 LQKENI. The CDR3 runs 18 residues. V shed 5 bases, J shed 2 bases, and the junction held 13 bases outside the gene matches. The CDR3 loop reads CASSSSFNSGSTYNEQFF. The CDR3 DNA follows: TGTGCCAGCTCATCAAGCTTCAATAGCGGGAGCACCTACAATGAGCAGTTCTTC.

The V call is TRBV7-8, the J call TRBJ1-5; TRBD1 matches at 10 bases. The trim removed 5 bases at V and 4 bases at J, leaving 5 bases unmatched. The CDR3 spans 15 residues. Germline loops: CDR1 SGHVS, CDR2 FQNEAQ. DNA for the CDR3: TGTGCCAGCAGCGAAGGGACAGGGGCAAATCAGCCCCAGCATTTT. This codes for CASSEGTGANQPQHF.

In this sample, this clone turned up once. This sequence joins TRBV30 and TRBJ1-1, with TRBD1 matching over 8 bases. This CDR3 has 15 amino acids. J was trimmed by 7 bases and V by 5 bases; bases with no gene match: 15. Germline assignment: CDR1 GTSNPN and CDR2 SVGIG (reference sequence). CDR3 nucleotides: TGTGCCTGGGAAGGTAAAGGACAGGGCGGAATTGAAGCTTTCTTT. Its translation: CAWEGKGQGGIEAFF.